This T cell receptor beta chain comes out of a study of T cell repertoires in cytomegalovirus infection. MiXCR, applied by TCRdb to the reads, yields one record per CDR3 protein. The data show 200,000 to 300,000 distinct CDR3 sequences, about 12% seen once. Sequencing was carried out using PBMCs. The TCR originated in a human donor in good health (CMV status not recorded). Some clones in this sample may be carry-over from other donors' samples.

The CDR3 nucleotides read TGCAGTGCTAGAGATGGGAGGGACACTGAAGCTTTCTTT. Protein: CSARDGRDTEAFF. The chain links TRBV20-1 to TRBJ1-1; unclear D gene. V lost 0 bases and J 3 bases, leaving 8 bases between the germline ends. The CDR3 runs to 13 residues. Germline CDR1 reads DFQATT; CDR2 reads SNEGSKA (reference sequence).